Given below is one T cell receptor beta chain in context. The antigen remains unidentified. The entry originates in a study of cytomegalovirus exposure and HLA in healthy donors. Study-wide points: TCR sequences were mostly rare, though some public TCRs occurred in many donors. Through in vitro validation, a few CMV-associated chains were shown to be specific for CMV antigens.

These donors were members of the roughly 110-subject validation cohort, a group separate from the approximately 620-subject first cohort. The table came from immunoSEQ multiplex PCR; TCRdb's copy has only in-frame clones and leaves some out. The repertoire includes over 110,000 clones, around nine tenths of them detected once, and under 9% sits in the top ten. Trimming left V 6 bases short and J 3 bases short, with 11 bases between. Germline V lookup: CDR1 LNHDA, CDR2 SQIVND (reference sequence). This CDR3 region has 13 residues. The material sequenced was PBMCs. This chain joins TRBV19 and TRBJ1-1; D uncertain. The receptor comes from a man between 18 and 35 years old in good health and CMV-seropositive. CDR3 in amino acids: CASSPEAYTEAFF. Written as DNA, the CDR3 is TGTGCCAGTAGCCCGGAGGCGTACACTGAAGCTTTCTTT.